This T cell receptor (beta chain) emerged from a study of early T cells in non-severe SARS-CoV-2 infection. Across the study: Sequencing of bulk RNA from unsorted whole blood was done, without chain pairing.

Germline V gene data show CDR1 as SNHLY and CDR2 as FYNNEI. CDR3 length equals 11 residues. Trimming took 2 bases from V and 2 from J, leaving 0 bases between them. There are a few counts of this clonotype. Its antigen is as yet unknown. Individual cDNA molecules each received unique molecular identifiers attached to them. TCRdb redid the calling of the 5' RACE reads with MiXCR, one entry per CDR3 protein. The top ten hold about 4.5% of the sample, which has just over 95,000 distinct CDR3 sequences, approximately 9.9% seen once. Whole-study findings and limits: The VDJdb matching leaned toward anti-spike CD8 responses and overlooked private and CD4 specificities.

This TCR derives from an adult who was a healthcare worker with PCR-confirmed SARS-CoV-2 infection or an uninfected control (not recorded which). The sequencing used whole blood, collected at baseline. V and J are TRBV2 and TRBJ2-5, with unresolved D. The CDR3 DNA reads TGTGCCAGCAGTGAACAAGAGACCCAGTACTTC. Its protein product is CASSEQETQYF.